This paragraph reports one T cell receptor beta chain. Its target is unknown. This sample was included in a study of T cells in narcolepsy. On the study more broadly: Enrolled donors included narcolepsy type 1 or type 2 patients and healthy controls.

This table comes from immunoSEQ multiplex PCR, and its TCRdb copy is limited to in-frame clones, with some not included. The data show 28,000 or so clones, with roughly 82% seen just once and under 1.4% held by the top ten. Study-level findings and limits: Same-patient CSF and blood CD4+ T cell clonotypes included HCRT-specific and TRIB2-specific autoreactive ones.

The CDR3 consists of 12 residues. Trimming pared 1 base from V and 10 bases from J, leaving 8 bases between. Germline CDR1 is SEHNR and CDR2 is FQNEAQ (reference sequence). The source of this sequence is a human donor with narcolepsy. Sequencing input: CD45RA- memory CD4+ T cells from PBMCs. The chain links TRBV7-9 to TRBJ2-1; D is uncertain. In DNA form, the CDR3 reads TGTGCCAGCAGCTTAGTGGCGGAAGAGCAGTTCTTC. Its translation: CASSLVAEEQFF.